This T cell receptor beta chain was captured by sequencing in a study of T cell responses to AZD1222 COVID-19 vaccine. Sequenced by immunoSEQ multiplex PCR; TCRdb stores in-frame clones only, minus some. Among 110,000 or so clones listed, about 85% were seen once. This CDR3 comprises 15 residues. Germline V gives CDR1 MGHRA, CDR2 YSYEKL. V was trimmed by 0 bases and J by 7 bases, leaving 13 bases between them. This clone was observed a single time. The sample in question was peripheral blood, obtained 28 days after the second AZD1222 dose. This chain connects TRBV4-1 to TRBJ1-5; no definite D call. The clonotype was recovered from an adult who received the AZD1222 COVID-19 vaccine. CDR3 nucleotide sequence: TGCGCCAGCAGCCAAGAAGCGGCCCGGGGACAGCCCCAGCATTTT. Protein product: CASSQEAARGQPQHF.